Below, 20 T cell receptor beta chains from the same sample are listed, as sequenced in a study of shared clonotypes between healthy human individuals. Only CD45RO-negative cells positively selected for CCR7 counted as naive CD8 cells, so terminally differentiated effector memory CD45RA+ cells were excluded. TCRdb keeps only in-frame clones here, not all; method: immunoSEQ multiplex PCR. The sample contains millions of clones, about 92% of which appear only once. Sequenced sample: naive CD8+ T cells from PBMCs. These receptors all come from a man between 18 and 35 years old in good health. Some clones in this sample may be carry-over from other donors' samples.

The chain uses TRBV27 and TRBJ2-3; the D gene is possibly TRBD2 (6 bases). Trimming removed 5 bases at V and 2 bases at J, with 11 bases between. The CDR3 runs 14 residues. In germline, CDR1 is MNHEY, CDR2 SMNVEV (reference sequence). The CDR3 here is CASSGAGNTDTQYF. The CDR3 coding sequence is TGTGCCAGCAGTGGGGCGGGGAACACAGATACGCAGTATTTT.

With regard to this clone: Other DNA variants within this sample encode the same CDR3. The chain employs TRBV30 and TRBJ2-7; a weak D match, TRBD2 (5 bases). CDR3 length: 13 residues. Germline CDR1 reads GTSNPN; CDR2 reads SVGIG (reference sequence). Trimming shortened V by 0 bases and J by 3 bases, and 9 bases separated the two germline ends. The CDR3 region is CAWSVQRGYEQYF. The CDR3 DNA follows: TGTGCCTGGAGTGTACAACGGGGCTACGAGCAGTACTTC.

On this clone itself: The identical CDR3 is also encoded by other nucleotide sequences in the sample. This sequence joins TRBV6-5 and TRBJ2-5, with D possibly TRBD1 on 5 matching bases. The V gene lost 0 bases and the J gene lost 3 bases, with 8 bases spanning the gap. CDR1 and CDR2 (germline): MNHEY, SVGAGI. The CDR3 covers 14 residues. CDR3 nucleotides: TGTGCCAGCAGTTACTCGATCAGGGAAGAGACCCAGTACTTC. Protein product: CASSYSIREETQYF.

This chain's CDR3 is CASSFHYTRGGETQYF. The CDR3 DNA is TGTGCCAGCAGTTTCCACTATACCCGGGGGGGAGAGACCCAGTACTTC. The chain uses TRBV27 and TRBJ2-5, with 8 bases identical to TRBD2. The CDR3 has 16 residues. V was clipped by 3 bases and J by 4 bases; unmatched bases: 10. Germline assignment: CDR1 MNHEY and CDR2 SMNVEV (reference sequence).

CDR3 coding DNA: TGTGCCAGCAGTTACTCGATTACAGGGACCTACAATGAGCAGTTCTTC. Translation: CASSYSITGTYNEQFF. The rearrangement links TRBV6-5 to TRBJ2-1, with D possibly being TRBD1 (6 bases). The CDR3 runs 16 residues. The V gene lost 0 bases and the J gene lost 2 bases, with 11 bases spanning the gap. Germline V gives CDR1 MNHEY, CDR2 SVGAGI.

V gene TRBV14 combines with J gene TRBJ1-5; 10 positions match TRBD1. After removal of 4 bases from V and 10 bases from J, the junction contained 10 bases not matched to a gene. Germline values: CDR1 SGHDN, CDR2 FVKESK. CDR3 length: 15 amino acids. The CDR3 reads CASSLGQGRFGPQHF. As DNA, the CDR3 is TGTGCCAGCAGCCTGGGACAGGGGCGTTTTGGACCCCAGCATTTT.

The chain links TRBV7-9 to TRBJ2-3, with D maybe TRBD2 (6 bases). Trimming cost V 0 bases and J 10 bases, with 20 bases left between them. Germline V gene sequence: CDR1 SEHNR, CDR2 FQNEAQ (reference sequence). This CDR3 has 16 residues. CDR3 sequence (DNA): TGTGCCAGCAGCTTAGCTACAGAATTCCCACGGGGGTCGCAGTATTTT. Protein product: CASSLATEFPRGSQYF. The variable domain in full, completed from reference TRBV7-9 and TRBJ2-3, reads DTGVSQNPRHKITKRGQNVTFRCDPISEHNRLYWYRQTLGQGPEFLTYFQNEAQLEKSRLLSDRFSAERPKGSFSTLEIQRTEQGDSAMYLCASSLATEFPRGSQYFGPGTRLTVL.

DNA of the CDR3: TGTGCCAGCAGCGGGGACAGCTCGCCGAACACTGAAGCTTTCTTT. Residues: CASSGDSSPNTEAFF. The chain recombines TRBV2 with TRBJ1-1, with 7 bases matching TRBD1. The CDR3 covers 15 residues. Germline V gives CDR1 SNHLY, CDR2 FYNNEI. V lost 6 bases to trimming and J lost 1 base; unmatched junction nucleotides: 8. Full variable domain (outside the CDR3, taken from reference TRBV2 and TRBJ1-1): EPEVTQTPSHQVTQMGQEVILRCVPISNHLYFYWYRQILGQKVEFLVSFYNNEISEKSEIFDDQFSVERPDGSNFTLKIRSTKLEDSAMYFCASSGDSSPNTEAFFGQGTRLTVV.

The chain is built from TRBV27 and TRBJ2-2; D not resolved. CDR3 length equals 13 residues. Looked up from germline, CDR1 is MNHEY and CDR2 is SMNVEV (reference sequence). Trimming left V 6 bases short and J 6 bases short, with 11 bases between. The CDR3 sequence: CASRPHTPGELFF. In nucleotides, the CDR3 is TGTGCCAGCAGGCCCCATACCCCCGGGGAGCTGTTTTTT.

For this clone: The sample carries other DNA sequences with the same CDR3. The chain combines TRBV5-6 with TRBJ2-7; D unresolved. The CDR3 has 13 amino acids. Germline assignment: CDR1 SGHDT and CDR2 YYEEEE. V lost 3 bases and J 0 bases, leaving 7 bases between the germline ends. The CDR3 protein is CASSSGSSYEQYF. The CDR3 DNA sequence: TGTGCCAGCAGCTCGGGCAGCTCCTACGAGCAGTACTTC.

The rearrangement links TRBV7-9 to TRBJ1-5; the D is unclear. This CDR3 comprises 14 residues. V was trimmed by 2 bases and J by 9 bases, leaving 14 bases between them. Germline-derived CDR1 and CDR2 are SEHNR and FQNEAQ (reference sequence). The CDR3 region is CASSLSDGSRPQHF. The DNA of the CDR3 is TGTGCCAGCAGCTTATCCGACGGGTCCCGGCCCCAGCATTTT.

In DNA form, the CDR3 reads TGTGCCAGCAGTGTCCTCCGGGAGGAAAAACTGTTTTTT. Its protein is CASSVLREEKLFF. V gene TRBV27 combines with J gene TRBJ1-4; D ambiguous. The length of the CDR3 is 13 residues. CDR1 and CDR2 (germline): MNHEY, SMNVEV (reference sequence). Trimming cost V 5 bases and J 8 bases, with 12 bases left between them. Drawing the rest from reference TRBV27 and TRBJ1-4, the complete variable domain is EAQVTQNPRYLITVTGKKLTVTCSQNMNHEYMSWYRQDPGLGLRQIYYSMNVEVTDKGDVPEGYKVSRKEKRNFPLILESPSPNQTSLYFCASSVLREEKLFFGSGTQLSVL.

The chain carries TRBV28 and TRBJ2-5; D is perhaps TRBD1 (5 bases). Germline V CDR1 and CDR2: MDHEN, SYDVKM. The germline V and J ends were trimmed by 3 bases and 0 bases, with 11 bases remaining between them. CDR3 length equals 15 residues. The CDR3 region is CASSLKGADQETQYF. CDR3 DNA: TGTGCCAGCAGTTTGAAAGGGGCGGACCAAGAGACCCAGTACTTC.

V gene TRBV7-8 combines with J gene TRBJ2-2; D is unresolved. CDR3 length equals 13 residues. Germline assignment: CDR1 SGHVS and CDR2 FQNEAQ. The V end was cut by 11 bases, the J end by 0 bases, with 10 bases between. CDR3 coding DNA: TGTGCCCACCTTGGACCGAACACCGGGGAGCTGTTTTTT. It encodes CAHLGPNTGELFF. Full variable domain (outside the CDR3, taken from reference TRBV7-8 and TRBJ2-2): GAGVSQSPRYKVAKRGQDVALRCDPISGHVSLFWYQQALGQGPEFLTYFQNEAQLDKSGLPSDRFFAERPEGSVSTLKIQRTQQEDSAVYLCAHLGPNTGELFFGEGSRLTVL.

V gene TRBV7-9 combines with J gene TRBJ2-5, with D hard to call. Deletions cut 1 base from V and 5 bases from J, with 14 bases between. There are 15 residues in the CDR3. Germline lookup yields CDR1 SEHNR and CDR2 FQNEAQ (reference sequence). The CDR3 nucleotides read TGTGCCAGCAGCTTAGGGGTCCGGGCGTTGGAGACCCAGTACTTC. Translating gives CASSLGVRALETQYF.

V usage is TRBV11-1 and J usage is TRBJ2-7; D is unresolved. Between the trimmed V and J ends, which lost 3 bases and 4 bases, there was a span of 10 bases. The CDR3 sequence is 13 residues long. CDR1 is SGHAT and CDR2 is FQDESV in the germline V gene (reference sequence). For the CDR3, the DNA is TGTGCCAGCAGCTTTGGGGTGCGTTACGAGCAGTACTTC. It is translated as CASSFGVRYEQYF.

CDR3 sequence: CASSQLSGRAGLDEQFF. CDR3 coding DNA: TGCGCCAGCAGCCAACTCAGCGGGAGGGCCGGTTTGGATGAGCAGTTCTTC. The gene calls are TRBV4-3 and TRBJ2-1; the match to TRBD2 covers 10 bases. The CDR3 totals 17 residues. Per the germline V gene, CDR1 is LGHNA and CDR2 is YSLEER. The J segment lost 8 bases and the V segment lost 2 bases, leaving 12 bases of the junction unmatched.

The chain has TRBV29-1 and TRBJ1-2, with 10 bases matching TRBD1. Germline V lookup: CDR1 SQVTM, CDR2 ANQGSEA. The CDR3 is 14 amino acids. After removal of 6 bases from V and 3 bases from J, the junction contained 7 bases not matched to a gene. The CDR3 reads CSVSGTGVDYGYTF. The CDR3, as DNA: TGCAGCGTCTCCGGGACAGGGGTTGACTATGGCTACACCTTC.

This rearrangement joins TRBV10-2 to TRBJ2-7, with TRBD2 as a possible D gene (6 bases). Germline lookup yields CDR1 WSHSY and CDR2 SAAADI. The CDR3 runs 13 residues. The V gene lost 10 bases and the J gene lost 4 bases, with 17 bases spanning the gap. CDR3 DNA: TGCGCCACCGACCCACGGGGGACTTACGAGCAGTACTTC. Its protein is CATDPRGTYEQYF.

This chain connects TRBV5-1 to TRBJ1-1; weak D call: TRBD1 (5 bases). The ends were cut back, 1 base at V and 0 bases at J, with 16 bases in the middle. The CDR3 is made up of 17 amino acids. From germline, CDR1 is SGHRS and CDR2 YFSETQ. CDR3 region: CASSLLAVRGLNTEAFF. The CDR3 bases are TGCGCCAGCAGCTTGCTAGCGGTAAGGGGCCTGAACACTGAAGCTTTCTTT.